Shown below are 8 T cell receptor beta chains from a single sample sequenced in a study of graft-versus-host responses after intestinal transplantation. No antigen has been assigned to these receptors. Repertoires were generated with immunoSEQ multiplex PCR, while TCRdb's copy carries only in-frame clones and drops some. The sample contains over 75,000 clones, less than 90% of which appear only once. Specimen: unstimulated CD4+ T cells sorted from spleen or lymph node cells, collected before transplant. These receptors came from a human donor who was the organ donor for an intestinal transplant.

CDR3 residues: CASSSTRGDRGFHEQYF. For the CDR3, the DNA is TGCGCCAGCAGCTCAACGAGGGGGGACAGGGGATTCCACGAGCAGTACTTC. This sequence joins TRBV5-1 and TRBJ2-7; 10 nucleotides align to TRBD1. With V trimmed by 3 bases and J by 5 bases, 14 bases remained unmatched. This CDR3 has 17 residues. In germline, CDR1 is SGHRS, CDR2 YFSETQ.

In DNA form, the CDR3 reads TGTGCCAGCTCCGACACGACAGGGAGAAATCAGCCCCAGCATTTT. Translating it yields CASSDTTGRNQPQHF. The chain carries TRBV18 and TRBJ1-5; TRBD1 aligns across 7 bases. The CDR3 has 15 amino acids. Unmatched junction bases numbered 9, after V lost 6 bases and J lost 4 bases. Germline values: CDR1 KGHSH, CDR2 LQKENI.

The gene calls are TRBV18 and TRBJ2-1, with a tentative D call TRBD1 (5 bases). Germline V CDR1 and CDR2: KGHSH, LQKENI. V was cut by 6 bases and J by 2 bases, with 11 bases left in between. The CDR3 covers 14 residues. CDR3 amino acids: CASSGLGPYNEQFF. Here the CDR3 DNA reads TGTGCCAGCTCTGGTCTGGGGCCCTACAATGAGCAGTTCTTC.

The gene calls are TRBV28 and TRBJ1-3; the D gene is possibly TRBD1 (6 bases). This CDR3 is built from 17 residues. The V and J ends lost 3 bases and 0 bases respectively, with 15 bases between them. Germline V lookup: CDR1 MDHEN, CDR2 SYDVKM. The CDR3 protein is CASSLSGRGGSGNTIYF. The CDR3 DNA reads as TGTGCCAGCAGTTTGAGTGGCAGGGGTGGCTCTGGAAACACCATATATTTT.

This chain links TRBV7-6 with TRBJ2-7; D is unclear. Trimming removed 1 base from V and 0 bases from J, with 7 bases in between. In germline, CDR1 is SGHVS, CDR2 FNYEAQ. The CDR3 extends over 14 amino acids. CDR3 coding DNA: TGTGCCAGCAGCTTAGATGGGCCCTCCTACGAGCAGTACTTC. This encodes CASSLDGPSYEQYF.

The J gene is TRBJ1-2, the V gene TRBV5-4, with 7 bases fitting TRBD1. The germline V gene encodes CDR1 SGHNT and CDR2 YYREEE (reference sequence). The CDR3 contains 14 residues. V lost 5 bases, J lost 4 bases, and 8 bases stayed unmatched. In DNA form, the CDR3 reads TGTGCCAGCAGGCGACCGGGACAGATCTATGGCTACACCTTC. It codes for CASRRPGQIYGYTF. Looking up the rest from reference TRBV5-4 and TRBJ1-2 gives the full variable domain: ETGVTQSPTHLIKTRGQQVTLRCSSQSGHNTVSWYQQALGQGPQFIFQYYREEENGRGNFPPRFSGLQFPNYSSELNVNALELDDSALYLCASRRPGQIYGYTFGSGTRLTVV.

The CDR3 region is CASSLETGNYGYTF. The CDR3 DNA reads TGTGCCAGCAGCTTAGAGACAGGGAACTATGGCTACACCTTC. The genes are TRBV11-3 and TRBJ1-2; 7 nucleotides line up with TRBD1. V gave up 0 bases and J gave up 2 bases; unmatched junction bases: 0. The CDR3 loop spans 14 amino acids. Germline CDR1 reads SGHNT; CDR2 reads YENEEA.

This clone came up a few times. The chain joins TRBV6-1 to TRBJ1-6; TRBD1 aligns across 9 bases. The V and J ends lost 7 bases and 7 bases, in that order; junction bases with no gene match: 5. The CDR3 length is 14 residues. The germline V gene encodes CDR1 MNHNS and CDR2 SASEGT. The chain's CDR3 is CASTGTGSNSPLHF. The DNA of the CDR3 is TGTGCCAGCACCGGGACAGGGTCCAATTCACCCCTCCACTTT.